This TCR beta chain was documented in a study of blood T cell repertoires in COVID-19. Study details: Both acute and convalescent COVID-19 samples were obtained from the United States, Italy and Spain. In each case, the material was cDNA or gDNA derived from T cells, B-cell-depleted T cells, or PBMCs.

The trim removed 4 bases at V and 7 bases at J, leaving 15 bases unmatched. CDR1 SGHRS and CDR2 YFSETQ come from the germline V gene. The CDR3 length is 17 residues. Authors' methods: Amplifying reference gene primers gave estimates of nucleated cell counts. Sequenced by immunoSEQ multiplex PCR; TCRdb stores in-frame clones only, minus some. Clone size and V and J calls were adopted from that table, with D and trimming inferred from the DNA. The sample lists tens of thousands of clones, around nine tenths seen once, with around 4.8% in the top ten. This clone showed up just a few times. The TCR sequence derives from a woman over 75 with acute or convalescent COVID-19. The sequenced sample consisted of peripheral blood. The chain links TRBV5-1 to TRBJ2-7; 12 bases match TRBD2. The CDR3 DNA reads TGCGCCAGCAGCCCACTAGCGGGAGGATCGGGGGCCCGGGAGCAGTACTTC. It yields the protein CASSPLAGGSGAREQYF.